This TCR beta chain was sequenced for a study of tumor-infiltrating lymphocytes in primary liver carcinoma. TCR beta cDNA was reverse-transcribed from around 0.55 ug of total RNA. The reaction used a constant-region primer and ProtoScript II reverse transcriptase. Libraries covering TCR beta were generated through three nested multiplex PCR rounds (using a slightly modified ARM-PCR). The first two PCR rounds, nine to ten cycles each, used TRBV1-TRBV30 forward primers and a C-beta reverse primer. TCRdb recomputed calls from the multiplex PCR reads with MiXCR, one row per CDR3 protein. The sample records about 190,000 distinct CDR3 sequences, approximately 86% being singletons. Taking about 19-32 mg of unsorted bulk tissue, the authors co-extracted RNA and DNA. Five discrete regions of every tumor underwent sampling. J was trimmed by 0 bases and V by 4 bases; bases with no gene match: 12. This CDR3 is built from 16 residues. Germline CDR1 reads DFQATT; CDR2 reads SNEGSKA (reference sequence).

This sequence joins TRBV20-1 and TRBJ2-7; 7 bases are a match to TRBD2. Material: tumor tissue from primary liver carcinoma. The sequence was collected from a man between 40 and 49 years old with primary liver carcinoma and hepatitis B virus infection. Here the CDR3 DNA reads TGCAGTGCTAAAAGCGCGGGAGTCGGAAGCTCCTACGAGCAGTACTTC. Translation: CSAKSAGVGSSYEQYF.